This T cell receptor (beta chain) comes out of a study of spatial heterogeneity in lung cancer. Across the study: Median follow-up for sequenced PBMC samples was roughly two years after resection, when such samples existed. Whole-study findings and limits: More often at tumor resection than at routine follow-up, ubiquitous expanded tumor TCRs were detected in the blood.

Time point specified: blood at routine non-recurrence follow-up after resection. TCRdb independently ran MiXCR on the 5' RACE reads; one entry per CDR3 protein. The table shows 110,000 or so distinct CDR3 sequences, with 10% to 12% occurring only once. Concerning this clonotype: Its target is unknown.

The CDR3 consists of 15 residues. Looked up from germline, CDR1 is LGHNA and CDR2 is YNFKEQ. Trimming cost V 4 bases and J 1 base, with 8 bases left between them. The origin of this receptor is a female donor with early-stage non-small cell lung cancer. The input for sequencing was PBMCs, taken at follow-up. J is TRBJ2-6 and V is TRBV4-2, with D maybe TRBD1 (6 bases). CDR3 sequence (DNA): TGTGCCAGCAGCCCAGACAGGTCTGGGGCCAACGTCCTGACTTTC. Its translation: CASSPDRSGANVLTF.